A single sample is the source of the 26 T cell receptor beta chains below, sequenced in a study of blood T cell dynamics during melanoma immunotherapy. TCRdb's table, derived via immunoSEQ multiplex PCR, lists solely in-frame clones and lacks some. The repertoire includes about 8,800 clones, 65% to 90% of them detected once, and roughly 1% sits in the top ten. Noted time point: week 3, after first cycle of checkpoint inhibitor. Here the sequenced sample was blood, taken from a patient treated with checkpoint blockade. Receptors originate from a human donor with melanoma.

The chain joins TRBV5-1 to TRBJ2-7; TRBD1 matches at 12 bases. Trimming cost V 3 bases and J 5 bases; bases outside gene matches: 6. The CDR3 is 15 residues long. Germline values: CDR1 SGHRS, CDR2 YFSETQ. CDR3 in DNA: TGCGCCAGCAGCTGGGGGACAGGGGGCGTAAACGAGCAGTACTTC. Amino acid sequence: CASSWGTGGVNEQYF.

The chain joins TRBV18 to TRBJ2-1; D not resolved. The CDR3 covers 15 residues. Germline CDR1 KGHSH, CDR2 LQKENI. V gave up 2 bases and J gave up 1 base, with 9 bases separating them. CDR3 DNA: TGTGCCAGCTCACCATCAATCACATCCTACAATGAGCAGTTCTTC. Protein sequence: CASSPSITSYNEQFF.

The V gene is TRBV10-3, the J gene TRBJ2-1; 8 bases are a match to TRBD2. The V segment lost 2 bases and the J segment 1 base; nucleotides outside the gene matches: 7. The CDR3 contains 17 residues. Germline V gene lookup returns CDR1 ENHRY and CDR2 SYGVKD. The CDR3 bases are TGTGCCATCAGTGAGAGGTGGCGGGGGGCGTCCTACAATGAGCAGTTCTTC. Residues: CAISERWRGASYNEQFF.

The gene calls are TRBV27 and TRBJ2-6; D may be TRBD1 or TRBD2 (6 bases each). V gave up 6 bases and J gave up 2 bases, with 8 bases separating them. CDR1 and CDR2 (germline): MNHEY, SMNVEV (reference sequence). CDR3 length: 14 residues. CDR3 DNA sequence: TGTGCCAGCAGGGAGGGGGCTGGGGCCAACGTCCTGACTTTC. Its protein product is CASREGAGANVLTF.

About this clone: One end of the junction does not line up with germline, which may come from a read error. V and J are TRBV6-6 and TRBJ1-6; D perhaps matches TRBD1 (6 bases). The germline V gene has CDR1 MNHNY and CDR2 SVGAGI (reference sequence). The CDR3 length is 12 residues. CDR3 nucleotide sequence: TGTGCCAGCAGTTACACGGGGACGGACAGTCGCTTT. It yields the protein CASSYTGTDSRF.

The chain links TRBV9 to TRBJ2-7, with D tentatively TRBD1 or TRBD2 (5 bases each). Trimming took off 0 bases at V and 3 bases at J, with 13 bases between the two ends. The CDR3 totals 15 residues. CDR1 SGDLS and CDR2 YYNGEE come from the germline V gene. The DNA of the CDR3 is TGTGCCAGCAGCGTAGGAGGGGACGGAGACTACGAGCAGTACTTC. This sequence encodes CASSVGGDGDYEQYF.

The V and J genes are TRBV19 and TRBJ1-1; D unresolved. The CDR3 runs to 14 residues. The germline V gene encodes CDR1 LNHDA and CDR2 SQIVND (reference sequence). The V gene lost 8 bases and the J gene lost 0 bases, with 13 bases spanning the gap. In DNA form, the CDR3 reads TGTGCCAGTTCCCTAGCAACCATGAACACTGAAGCTTTCTTT. Its translation is CASSLATMNTEAFF.

The V and J genes are TRBV30 and TRBJ2-1; D unresolved. V was shortened by 3 bases and J by 3 bases, with 6 bases between the two germline ends. Germline V lookup: CDR1 GTSNPN, CDR2 SVGIG (reference sequence). This CDR3 comprises 12 residues. This chain's CDR3 is CAWRISYNEQFF. The DNA for the CDR3 is TGTGCCTGGAGGATTAGCTACAATGAGCAGTTCTTC.

The table lists this clone with a count of one. This chain links TRBV4-1 with TRBJ1-5; the match to TRBD1 covers 7 bases. The germline V gene has CDR1 MGHRA and CDR2 YSYEKL. Trimming at V came to 0 bases and at J to 5 bases, leaving 1 base not matched to a gene. This CDR3 is built from 14 residues. The CDR3 is CASSQDRGYQPQHF. In DNA, the CDR3 is TGCGCCAGCAGCCAAGACAGGGGGTATCAGCCCCAGCATTTT.

This clone was seen once. The rearrangement joins TRBV7-9 to TRBJ1-1; 11 nucleotides line up with TRBD1. Trimming removed 6 bases from V and 13 bases from J; junction bases left unmatched: 16. Germline-derived CDR1 and CDR2 are SEHNR and FQNEAQ (reference sequence). The CDR3 is 15 amino acids. The chain's CDR3 is CASSLTPGQGAGDFF. The CDR3 DNA reads as TGTGCCAGCAGTTTAACCCCCGGACAGGGGGCGGGTGATTTCTTT.

This sequence joins TRBV5-1 and TRBJ1-5; 8 bases align to TRBD1. This CDR3 is 14 amino acids long. Germline CDR1 SGHRS, CDR2 YFSETQ. With 4 bases clipped from V and 2 bases from J, the junction kept 2 bases outside the gene matches. CDR3 residues: CASSVQGGNQPQHF. The CDR3 DNA follows: TGCGCCAGCAGCGTACAGGGGGGCAATCAGCCCCAGCATTTT.

The chain combines TRBV4-3 with TRBJ1-2, with D possibly TRBD1 on 6 matching bases. Germline assignment: CDR1 LGHNA and CDR2 YSLEER. The CDR3 has 14 amino acids. V dropped 1 base and J dropped 8 bases, with 14 bases sitting between them. In nucleotides, the CDR3 is TGCGCCAGCAGCCAAGTAGGGACATTGGGAGGCTACACCTTC. Amino acid sequence: CASSQVGTLGGYTF.

This sequence joins TRBV7-9 and TRBJ2-5, with unresolved D. Trimming removed 1 base at V and 4 bases at J, with 7 bases between. The CDR3 sequence is 13 residues long. Germline assignment: CDR1 SEHNR and CDR2 FQNEAQ (reference sequence). Here the CDR3 reads CASSLVSGETQYF. The CDR3 nucleotides are TGTGCCAGCAGCTTAGTTTCCGGAGAGACCCAGTACTTC.

The chain recombines TRBV2 with TRBJ2-5, with 7 bases that match TRBD2. The CDR3 spans 14 residues. Per germline, CDR1 SNHLY and CDR2 FYNNEI. J was trimmed by 10 bases and V by 1 base; bases with no gene match: 9. The CDR3: CASSEVLAGEDQYF. The CDR3 DNA is TGTGCCAGCAGTGAAGTTCTTGCGGGGGAGGACCAGTACTTC.

V usage is TRBV7-2 and J usage is TRBJ2-7, with D perhaps being TRBD1 or TRBD2 (6 bases each). Germline V gene sequence: CDR1 SGHTA, CDR2 FQGNSA. This CDR3 is built from 15 residues. V was cut by 6 bases and J by 1 base, with 16 bases left in between. The CDR3 nucleotides read TGTGCCAGCAGTCTCGACGGGGGCCTATCCTACGAGCAGTACTTC. It yields the protein CASSLDGGLSYEQYF.

The chain links TRBV7-2 to TRBJ1-2, with D perhaps matching TRBD1 (5 bases). Germline V gene lookup returns CDR1 SGHTA and CDR2 FQGNSA. The CDR3 loop spans 14 amino acids. V was pared by 1 base and J by 4 bases, with 10 bases between. The CDR3 loop reads CASSLEGIAYGYTF. In DNA, the CDR3 is TGTGCCAGCAGCTTAGAGGGGATTGCCTATGGCTACACCTTC.

The chain couples TRBV11-3 to TRBJ2-1, with D uncertain. Germline CDR1 and CDR2: SGHNT and YENEEA. There are 15 residues in the CDR3. Trimming removed 1 base at V and 2 bases at J, with 9 bases between. The CDR3 here is CASSLASPAYNEQFF. The CDR3, as DNA: TGTGCCAGCAGCTTAGCCTCGCCGGCCTACAATGAGCAGTTCTTC.

The chain uses TRBV6-6 and TRBJ2-7; no firm D call. The CDR3 runs 10 residues. Germline V gene sequence: CDR1 MNHNY, CDR2 SVGAGI (reference sequence). With 5 bases removed from V and 3 bases from J, the gap between germline ends came to 2 bases. Here the CDR3 reads CASSNYEQYF. CDR3 coding DNA: TGTGCCAGCAGTAACTACGAGCAGTACTTC.

The J gene is TRBJ1-4, the V gene TRBV4-3, with D tentatively TRBD1 (5 bases). V lost 2 bases, J lost 8 bases, and 15 bases lay in between. Germline CDR1 is LGHNA and CDR2 is YSLEER. The CDR3 totals 15 residues. The DNA of the CDR3 is TGCGCCAGCAGCCAAATGAGGGGTCAGGGCGAAAAACTGTTTTTT. Translation gives CASSQMRGQGEKLFF.

The chain links TRBV14 to TRBJ2-1, with D possibly being TRBD2 (6 bases). The CDR3 is made up of 16 amino acids. Germline values: CDR1 SGHDN, CDR2 FVKESK. Trimming left V 0 bases short and J 3 bases short, with 12 bases between. This CDR3 is CASSQDHSGGYNEQFF. CDR3 nucleotides: TGTGCCAGCAGCCAAGATCATAGCGGAGGCTACAATGAGCAGTTCTTC.

This clone was observed a single time. This rearrangement joins TRBV14 to TRBJ2-7, with D uncertain. The length of the CDR3 is 18 residues. Germline assignment: CDR1 SGHDN and CDR2 FVKESK. The V end lost 0 bases, the J end lost 0 bases, and 18 bases lay between the germline ends. Here the CDR3 reads CASSQDALSTRSSYEQYF. CDR3 DNA sequence: TGTGCCAGCAGCCAAGATGCCCTCTCGACCCGGTCCTCCTACGAGCAGTACTTC.

V is TRBV2 and J is TRBJ2-5, with TRBD1 as a possible D gene (6 bases). Trimming cost V 8 bases and J 2 bases, with 18 bases left between them. This CDR3 has 15 amino acids. CDR1 SNHLY and CDR2 FYNNEI come from the germline V gene. CDR3 coding DNA: TGTGCCAGCCTATATGATCAGGGGAAACAAGAGACCCAGTACTTC. This encodes CASLYDQGKQETQYF. Looking up the rest from reference TRBV2 and TRBJ2-5 gives the full variable domain: EPEVTQTPSHQVTQMGQEVILRCVPISNHLYFYWYRQILGQKVEFLVSFYNNEISEKSEIFDDQFSVERPDGSNFTLKIRSTKLEDSAMYFCASLYDQGKQETQYFGPGTRLLVL.

DNA of the CDR3: TGTGCCAGCAGCAGGGAATCCAATCAGCCCCAGCATTTT. This sequence encodes CASSRESNQPQHF. The gene calls are TRBV2 and TRBJ1-5; TRBD1 might be the D (5 bases). Trimming took 6 bases from V and 3 from J, leaving 9 bases between them. Germline CDR1 and CDR2: SNHLY and FYNNEI. The CDR3 contains 13 residues. Supplemented by reference TRBV2 and TRBJ1-5, the full variable domain reads EPEVTQTPSHQVTQMGQEVILRCVPISNHLYFYWYRQILGQKVEFLVSFYNNEISEKSEIFDDQFSVERPDGSNFTLKIRSTKLEDSAMYFCASSRESNQPQHFGDGTRLSIL.

This clone was observed once. The chain joins TRBV14 to TRBJ2-6, with D uncertain. Trimming stripped 4 bases from V and 4 bases from J, with 8 bases between. Germline V lookup: CDR1 SGHDN, CDR2 FVKESK. This CDR3 has 14 amino acids. CDR3 sequence: CASSLSRGANVLTF. The CDR3 DNA reads TGTGCCAGCAGCCTAAGCCGGGGGGCCAACGTCCTGACTTTC.

The J gene is TRBJ2-5, the V gene TRBV7-9, with D uncertain. The DNA end is more similar to TRBJ2-7, so the J call may be wrong. CDR3 length: 15 amino acids. From germline, CDR1 is SEHNR and CDR2 FQNEAQ (reference sequence). CDR3 amino acids: CASSLAETPLYEQYF. The DNA of the CDR3 is TGTGCCAGCAGCTTAGCGGAGACACCGCTGTACGAGCAGTACTTC.

The CDR3 loop reads CAWSIAGGGGYTF. CDR3 DNA: TGTGCCTGGAGTATTGCAGGGGGCGGTGGCTACACCTTC. This chain uses TRBV30 with TRBJ1-2; 8 bases are a match to TRBD1. V lost 2 bases to trimming and J lost 7 bases; unmatched junction nucleotides: 6. This CDR3 comprises 13 residues. The germline V gene encodes CDR1 GTSNPN and CDR2 SVGIG (reference sequence).